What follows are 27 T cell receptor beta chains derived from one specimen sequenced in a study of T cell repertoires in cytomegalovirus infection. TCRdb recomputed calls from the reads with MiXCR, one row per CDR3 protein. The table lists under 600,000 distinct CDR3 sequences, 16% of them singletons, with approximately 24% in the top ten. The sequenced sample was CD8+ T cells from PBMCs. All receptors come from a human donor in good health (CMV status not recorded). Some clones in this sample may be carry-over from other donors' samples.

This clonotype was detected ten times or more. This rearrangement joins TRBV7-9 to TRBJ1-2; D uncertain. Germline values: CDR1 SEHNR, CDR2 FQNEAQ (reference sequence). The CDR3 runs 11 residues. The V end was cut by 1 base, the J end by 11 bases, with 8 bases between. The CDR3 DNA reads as TGTGCCAGCAGCTTAGGCCGTCTGTACACCTTC. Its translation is CASSLGRLYTF.

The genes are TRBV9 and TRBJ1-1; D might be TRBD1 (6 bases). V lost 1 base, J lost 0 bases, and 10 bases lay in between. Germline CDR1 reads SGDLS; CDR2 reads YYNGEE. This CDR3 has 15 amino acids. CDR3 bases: TGTGCCAGCAGCGTAACAGGGCGAATGAACACTGAAGCTTTCTTT. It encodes CASSVTGRMNTEAFF.

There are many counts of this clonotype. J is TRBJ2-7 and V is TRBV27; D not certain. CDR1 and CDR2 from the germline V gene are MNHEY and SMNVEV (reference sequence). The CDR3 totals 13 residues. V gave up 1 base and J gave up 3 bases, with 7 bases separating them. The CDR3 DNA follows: TGTGCCAGCAGTTTATGGTCAGGCTACGAGCAGTACTTC. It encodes CASSLWSGYEQYF.

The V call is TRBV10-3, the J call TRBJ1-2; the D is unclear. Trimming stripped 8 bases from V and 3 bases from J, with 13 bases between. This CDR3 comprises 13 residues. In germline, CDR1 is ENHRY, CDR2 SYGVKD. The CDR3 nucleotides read TGTGCCATCGGGCAAGGCTCTTACTATGGCTACACCTTC. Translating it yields CAIGQGSYYGYTF.

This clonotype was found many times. The CDR3 region has the DNA TGTGCCAGCAGCTTGAACCGGGCTCGGCGAACTGAAGCTTTCTTT. Translating gives CASSLNRARRTEAFF. The chain is built from TRBV7-3 and TRBJ1-1; D is uncertain. In germline, CDR1 is SGHTA, CDR2 FQGTGA. Trimming took off 3 bases at V and 5 bases at J, with 16 bases between the two ends. The CDR3 contains 15 residues.

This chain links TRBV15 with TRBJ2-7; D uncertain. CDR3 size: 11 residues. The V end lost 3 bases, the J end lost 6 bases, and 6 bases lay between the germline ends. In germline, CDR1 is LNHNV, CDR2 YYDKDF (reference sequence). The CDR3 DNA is TGTGCCACCAGCAGTAACGCCGAGCAGTACTTC. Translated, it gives CATSSNAEQYF.

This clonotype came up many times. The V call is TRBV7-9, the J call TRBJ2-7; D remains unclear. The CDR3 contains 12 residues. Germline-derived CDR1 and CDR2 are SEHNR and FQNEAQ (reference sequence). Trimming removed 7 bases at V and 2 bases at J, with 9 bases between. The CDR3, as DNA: TGTGCCAGCACTGGAGTTACCTACGAGCAGTACTTC. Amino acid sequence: CASTGVTYEQYF.

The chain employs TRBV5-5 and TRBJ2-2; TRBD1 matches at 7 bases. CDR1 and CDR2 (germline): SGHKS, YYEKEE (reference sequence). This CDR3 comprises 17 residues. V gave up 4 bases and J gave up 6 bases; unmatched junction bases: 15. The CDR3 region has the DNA TGTGCCAGCAGCGCGTGGCCATCCGGGACAGAGGCCGGGGAGCTGTTTTTT. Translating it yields CASSAWPSGTEAGELFF. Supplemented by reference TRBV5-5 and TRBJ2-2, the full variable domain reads DAGVTQSPTHLIKTRGQQVTLRCSPISGHKSVSWYQQVLGQGPQFIFQYYEKEERGRGNFPDRFSARQFPNYSSELNVNALLLGDSALYLCASSAWPSGTEAGELFFGEGSRLTVL.

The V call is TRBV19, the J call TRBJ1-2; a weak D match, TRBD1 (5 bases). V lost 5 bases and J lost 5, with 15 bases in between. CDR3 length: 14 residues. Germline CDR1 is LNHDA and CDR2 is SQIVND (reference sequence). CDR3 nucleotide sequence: TGTGCCAGTAGTTGGGGACTGAACATATATGGCTACACCTTC. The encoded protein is CASSWGLNIYGYTF.

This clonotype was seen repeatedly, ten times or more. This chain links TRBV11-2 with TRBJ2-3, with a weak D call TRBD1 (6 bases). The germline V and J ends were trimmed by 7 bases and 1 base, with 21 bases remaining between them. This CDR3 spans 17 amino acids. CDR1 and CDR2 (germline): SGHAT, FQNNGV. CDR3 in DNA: TGTGCCAGCATCTCCACCGGGACATTTGAAGGCACAGATACGCAGTATTTT. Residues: CASISTGTFEGTDTQYF.

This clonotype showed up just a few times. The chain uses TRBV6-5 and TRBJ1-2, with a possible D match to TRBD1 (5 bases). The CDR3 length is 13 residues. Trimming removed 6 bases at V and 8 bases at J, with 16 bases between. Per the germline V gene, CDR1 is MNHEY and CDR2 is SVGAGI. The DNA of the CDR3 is TGTGCCAGCAGGGATAGGGGCAGGGCAGGCTACACCTTC. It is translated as CASRDRGRAGYTF.

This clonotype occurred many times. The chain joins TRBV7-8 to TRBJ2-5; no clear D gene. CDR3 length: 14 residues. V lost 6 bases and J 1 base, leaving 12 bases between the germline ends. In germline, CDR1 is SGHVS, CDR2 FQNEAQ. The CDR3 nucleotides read TGTGCCAGCAGGTCACGGACGGGCCAAGAGACCCAGTACTTC. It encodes CASRSRTGQETQYF.

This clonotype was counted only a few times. This chain's CDR3 is CASSGRDGHWGPYGYTF. The CDR3 coding sequence is TGTGCCAGCAGCGGCCGGGACGGCCATTGGGGACCCTATGGCTACACCTTC. The chain uses TRBV13 and TRBJ1-2, with D possibly TRBD1 on 5 matching bases. The CDR3 totals 17 residues. V lost 5 bases and J lost 4, with 23 bases in between. Germline V gives CDR1 PRHDT, CDR2 FYEKMQ (reference sequence).

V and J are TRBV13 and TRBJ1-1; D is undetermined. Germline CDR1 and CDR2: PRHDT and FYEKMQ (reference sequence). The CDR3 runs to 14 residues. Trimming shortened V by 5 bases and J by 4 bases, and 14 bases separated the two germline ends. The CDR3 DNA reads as TGTGCCAGCAGCGGGATTCACGCGAGCACTGAAGCTTTCTTT. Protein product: CASSGIHASTEAFF.

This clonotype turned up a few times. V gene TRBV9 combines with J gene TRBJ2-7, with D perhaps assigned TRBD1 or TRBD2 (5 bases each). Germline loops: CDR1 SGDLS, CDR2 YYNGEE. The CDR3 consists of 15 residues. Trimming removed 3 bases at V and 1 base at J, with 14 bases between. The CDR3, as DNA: TGTGCCAGCAGCGCCGCCGGGACGGAGTCCTACGAGCAGTACTTC. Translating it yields CASSAAGTESYEQYF.

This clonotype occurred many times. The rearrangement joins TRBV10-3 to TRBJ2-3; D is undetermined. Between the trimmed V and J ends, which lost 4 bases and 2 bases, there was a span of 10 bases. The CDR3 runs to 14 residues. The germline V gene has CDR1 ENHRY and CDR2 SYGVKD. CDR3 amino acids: CAISVRPATDTQYF. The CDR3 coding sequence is TGTGCCATCAGTGTCAGGCCAGCCACAGATACGCAGTATTTT.

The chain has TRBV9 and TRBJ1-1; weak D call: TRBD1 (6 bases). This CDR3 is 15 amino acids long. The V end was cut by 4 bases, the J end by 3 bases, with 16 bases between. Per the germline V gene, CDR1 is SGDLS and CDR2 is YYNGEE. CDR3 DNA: TGTGCCAGCAGCAAGGAAGGGGGGAGAGACACTGAAGCTTTCTTT. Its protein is CASSKEGGRDTEAFF.

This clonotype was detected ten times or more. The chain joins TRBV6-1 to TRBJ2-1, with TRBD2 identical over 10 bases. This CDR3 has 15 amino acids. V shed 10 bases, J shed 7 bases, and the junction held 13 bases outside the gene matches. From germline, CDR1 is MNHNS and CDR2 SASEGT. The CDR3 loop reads CATNKREGPGNEQFF. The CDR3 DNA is TGTGCCACCAATAAGCGGGAGGGCCCGGGTAATGAGCAGTTCTTC.

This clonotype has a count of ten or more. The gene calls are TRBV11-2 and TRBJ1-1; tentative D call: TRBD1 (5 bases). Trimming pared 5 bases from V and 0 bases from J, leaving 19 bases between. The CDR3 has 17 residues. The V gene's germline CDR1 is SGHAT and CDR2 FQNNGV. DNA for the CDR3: TGTGCCAGCAGCCCTTGGGGGTTGAAGACGATGAACACTGAAGCTTTCTTT. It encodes CASSPWGLKTMNTEAFF.

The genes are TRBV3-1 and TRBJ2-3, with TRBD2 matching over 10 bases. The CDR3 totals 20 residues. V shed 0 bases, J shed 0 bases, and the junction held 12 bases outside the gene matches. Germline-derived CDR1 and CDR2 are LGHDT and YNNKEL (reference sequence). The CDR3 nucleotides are TGTGCCAGCAGCCAAGACGCTAGCGGGGGCTTCTCCTATAGCACAGATACGCAGTATTTT. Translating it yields CASSQDASGGFSYSTDTQYF.

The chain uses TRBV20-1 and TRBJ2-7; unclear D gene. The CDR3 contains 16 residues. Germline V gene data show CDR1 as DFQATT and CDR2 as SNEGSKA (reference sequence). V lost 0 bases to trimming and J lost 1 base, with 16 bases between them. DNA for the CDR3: TGCAGTGCTAGAGACTATAGGCAGGTTTTTTCCTACGAGCAGTACTTC. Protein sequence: CSARDYRQVFSYEQYF.

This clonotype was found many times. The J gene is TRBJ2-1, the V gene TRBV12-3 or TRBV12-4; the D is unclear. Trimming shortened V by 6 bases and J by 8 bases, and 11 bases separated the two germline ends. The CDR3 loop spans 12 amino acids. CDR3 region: CASSSMEDEQFF. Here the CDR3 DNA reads TGTGCCAGCAGCAGCATGGAAGATGAGCAGTTCTTC.

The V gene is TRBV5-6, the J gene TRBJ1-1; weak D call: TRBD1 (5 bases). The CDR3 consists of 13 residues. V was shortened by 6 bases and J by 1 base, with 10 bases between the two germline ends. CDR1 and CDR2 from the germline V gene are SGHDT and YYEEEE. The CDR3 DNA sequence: TGTGCCAGCAACTCCGGGGGGAACACTGAAGCTTTCTTT. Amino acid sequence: CASNSGGNTEAFF.

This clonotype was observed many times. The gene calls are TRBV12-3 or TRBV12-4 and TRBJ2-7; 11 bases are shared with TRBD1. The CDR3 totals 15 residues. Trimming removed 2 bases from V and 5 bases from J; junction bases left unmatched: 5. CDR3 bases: TGTGCCAGCAGTTTAACAGGACAGGGGGCCGACGAGCAGTACTTC. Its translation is CASSLTGQGADEQYF.

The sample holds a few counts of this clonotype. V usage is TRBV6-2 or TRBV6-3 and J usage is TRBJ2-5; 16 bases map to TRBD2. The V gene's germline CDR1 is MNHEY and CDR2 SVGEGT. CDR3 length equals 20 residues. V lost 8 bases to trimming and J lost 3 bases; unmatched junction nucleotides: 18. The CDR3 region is CASRHRPGLAGGPEEETQYF. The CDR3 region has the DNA TGTGCCAGCCGCCATCGACCGGGACTAGCGGGAGGGCCGGAAGAAGAGACCCAGTACTTC.

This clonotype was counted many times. In DNA form, the CDR3 reads TGTGCCAGCAGCCCAGGCAGTAGGGACTACGAGCAGTACTTC. Residues: CASSPGSRDYEQYF. The V call is TRBV7-8, the J call TRBJ2-7; D is unresolved. The germline V gene encodes CDR1 SGHVS and CDR2 FQNEAQ. Between the trimmed V and J ends, which lost 5 bases and 3 bases, there was a span of 14 bases. The CDR3 totals 14 residues.

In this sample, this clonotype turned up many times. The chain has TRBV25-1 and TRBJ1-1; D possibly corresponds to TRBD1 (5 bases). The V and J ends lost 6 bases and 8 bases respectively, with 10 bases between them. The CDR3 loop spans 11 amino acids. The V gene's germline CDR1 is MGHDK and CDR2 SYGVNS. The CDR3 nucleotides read TGTGCCAGCAGCAGACGGGGGGAAGCTTTCTTT. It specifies CASSRRGEAFF. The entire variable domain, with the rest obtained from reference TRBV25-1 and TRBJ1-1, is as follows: EADIYQTPRYLVIGTGKKITLECSQTMGHDKMYWYQQDPGMELHLIHYSYGVNSTEKGDLSSESTVSRIRTEHFPLTLESARPSHTSQYLCASSRRGEAFFGQGTRLTVV.